This T cell receptor (beta chain) was observed in a study of regulatory T cells in long-lasting Graves disease. General study points: TRBV28, TRBJ1-2 and TRBJ2-5 were segments that persistent disease favored. Newly diagnosed patients had higher TCR diversity than persistent Graves' patients did.

Time point specified: newly diagnosed GD, antithyroid drugs for less than 3 months. PBMC RNA served as the TCR library source. V lost 3 bases, J lost 0 bases, and 14 bases stayed unmatched. The CDR3 is 20 residues long. This clonotype was seen at least ten times. No antigen is known for it. iRepertoire HTBI primers and Arm-PCR of CDR3 regions built TCR beta libraries. Each CDR3 protein gets one entry after TCRdb re-called the multiplex PCR reads with MiXCR. The data show 680,000 or so distinct CDR3 sequences, approximately 15% seen once. These records were also assigned to another study, of T cells in Graves' hyperthyroidism and ophthalmopathy. That work adds: HTBI primers were employed in a first-round RT-PCR of the TCR CDR3.

The sample was peripheral blood mononuclear cells (PBMCs), taken at new diagnosis, from a patient treated with antithyroid drugs. The source is a woman aged 25 to 39 with Graves disease. The genes are TRBV12-3 or TRBV12-4 and TRBJ2-3, with 11 bases that match TRBD1. CDR3 coding DNA: TGTGCCAGCAGTTTCGGGACAGGGGGTCTAGCGTCGTCTAGCACAGATACGCAGTATTTT. It translates to CASSFGTGGLASSSTDTQYF.